A few counts support the clone carrying this T cell receptor (beta chain). There are 13 residues in the CDR3. The V and J ends lost 5 bases and 2 bases respectively, with 12 bases between them. The germline CDR1 and CDR2 sequences are DFQATT and SNEGSKA (reference sequence). This sample is drawn from a study of T-cell reconstitution after alpha-beta-depleted transplantation in children. The TCRbeta library incorporated unique molecular identifiers. One entry per CDR3 protein, called by TCRdb with MiXCR from the PCR reads. The data hold a few hundred thousand distinct CDR3 sequences, with about 23% observed a single time.

The material sequenced was PBMCs, taken before TCRalphabeta/CD19-depleted stem cell transplant. The receptor comes from a girl aged 2-10 years with Fanconi anemia, due to receive a stem cell transplant. This chain links TRBV20-1 with TRBJ2-5, with D unresolved. The CDR3 reads CSAPYGPQETQYF. The DNA for the CDR3 is TGCAGTGCTCCCTACGGACCTCAAGAGACCCAGTACTTC.